This entry features one T cell receptor (beta chain) sequence. The read falls 3 residues short of the CDR3 end, and the missing part is taken from the germline J gene. The sample comes from a study of T cells in women clearing cervical HPV infection. The CDR3 is made up of 14 amino acids. CDR1 SGHRS and CDR2 YFSETQ come from the germline V gene. V shed 0 bases and J shed 3 bases, with 9 bases lying between them. Profiling relied on immunoSEQ multiplex PCR, and the TCRdb table lists in-frame clones only, not all of them. This sample's table reports about 29,000 clones. What was sequenced was blood buffy coat. The chain uses TRBV5-1 and TRBJ1-1; D gene ambiguous. This receptor was identified in a woman aged 18-70 years with a cervical HPV16 infection that either progressed to CIN3+ or cleared (not recorded which). The CDR3 region is CASSLGALHTEAFF. Incomplete CDR3 DNA: TGCGCCAGCAGCTTGGGGGCACTCCACACTGAA.